These 10 T cell receptor beta chains originate from one sample sequenced in a study of beta chain features in type 1 diabetes. The isolated RNA, all of it, was reverse transcribed, so expressed TCRB transcripts were what got sequenced. Assay: immunoSEQ multiplex PCR; the TCRdb copy retains only in-frame clones and omits some. The sample has 680,000 or so clones, 13% seen once; the top ten hold about 0.02%. Study results and limitations: Within each of all four CD4+ subsets, Type 1 diabetes patients had TCRB CDR3s that were moderately but significantly shorter.

These TCRs' antigens remain unknown. Sequenced sample: naive CD4+ T cells from blood. The receptors were sampled from a man younger than 35 with type 1 diabetes.

This sequence joins TRBV13 and TRBJ2-5, with D perhaps matching TRBD1 (6 bases). Trimming shortened V by 2 bases and J by 5 bases, and 9 bases separated the two germline ends. The CDR3 loop spans 13 amino acids. The germline gives CDR1 PRHDT, CDR2 FYEKMQ (reference sequence). In DNA, the CDR3 is TGTGCCAGCAGCTTACCAGGGGCGGAGACCCAGTACTTC. Translated: CASSLPGAETQYF.

V usage is TRBV15 and J usage is TRBJ1-1; maybe TRBD1 (6 bases). V shed 6 bases and J shed 4 bases, with 15 bases lying between them. The CDR3 totals 14 residues. Germline CDR1 LNHNV, CDR2 YYDKDF (reference sequence). The CDR3 DNA sequence: TGTGCCACCAGTTCCCAGGGGCTCGGCACTGAAGCTTTCTTT. It specifies CATSSQGLGTEAFF.

The table lists this clone with a few counts. V usage is TRBV6-5 and J usage is TRBJ2-1; D is perhaps TRBD2 (6 bases). The CDR3 is made up of 14 amino acids. Germline CDR1 reads MNHEY; CDR2 reads SVGAGI. Trimming took off 10 bases at V and 4 bases at J, with 17 bases between the two ends. In DNA, the CDR3 is TGTGCCACAGTACCCGGGACTTCTTACAATGAGCAGTTCTTC. Its translation: CATVPGTSYNEQFF.

This rearrangement joins TRBV14 to TRBJ1-1, with D unresolved. The CDR3 loop spans 12 amino acids. Germline V gene data show CDR1 as SGHDN and CDR2 as FVKESK. The ends were cut back, 1 base at V and 7 bases at J, with 7 bases in the middle. The CDR3 DNA reads as TGTGCCAGCAGCCAAGGATGGAATGAAGCTTTCTTT. This gives the protein CASSQGWNEAFF. The full variable domain, completed using reference TRBV14 and TRBJ1-1, is EAGVTQFPSHSVIEKGQTVTLRCDPISGHDNLYWYRRVMGKEIKFLLHFVKESKQDESGMPNNRFLAERTGGTYSTLKVQPAELEDSGVYFCASSQGWNEAFFGQGTRLTVV.

This clone was seen more than once but under ten times. The chain carries TRBV7-9 and TRBJ2-3, with D uncertain. Trimming took 5 bases from V and 1 from J, leaving 7 bases between them. The CDR3 has 13 residues. Germline lookup yields CDR1 SEHNR and CDR2 FQNEAQ (reference sequence). The CDR3 protein is CASSPSGTDTQYF. For the CDR3, the DNA is TGTGCCAGCAGCCCTTCTGGCACAGATACGCAGTATTTT.

This clone was detected a few times. The chain couples TRBV7-2 to TRBJ2-1; 13 bases agree with TRBD2. Germline V lookup: CDR1 SGHTA, CDR2 FQGNSA. Losses at the gene ends were 6 bases for V and 5 bases for J; bases not matched to a gene: 7. The CDR3 has 16 residues. CDR3 DNA: TGTGCCAGCAGACAAACAGGACTAGCGGGGGACAATGAGCAGTTCTTC. The encoded protein is CASRQTGLAGDNEQFF.

The chain uses TRBV2 and TRBJ1-4; 7 nucleotides match TRBD1. Germline assignment: CDR1 SNHLY and CDR2 FYNNEI. This CDR3 contains 13 residues. V shed 7 bases and J 8 bases; nucleotides not matched to a gene: 7. In DNA, the CDR3 is TGTGCCAGCAAGGAGGGGGCCGGAGAAAAACTGTTTTTT. This gives the protein CASKEGAGEKLFF.

A few counts support this clone. The chain couples TRBV2 to TRBJ1-2, with D hard to call. The germline V and J ends were trimmed by 5 bases and 8 bases, with 15 bases remaining between them. CDR3 size: 13 residues. Germline CDR1 SNHLY, CDR2 FYNNEI. CDR3 coding DNA: TGTGCCAGCAGTCTTTACGAGGGTTTAGGCTACACCTTC. It encodes CASSLYEGLGYTF.

This clone was detected a few times. This chain uses TRBV9 with TRBJ2-3; perhaps TRBD2 as D (5 bases). This CDR3 contains 15 residues. V was clipped by 6 bases and J by 3 bases, with 17 bases between them. The germline gives CDR1 SGDLS, CDR2 YYNGEE. In DNA form, the CDR3 reads TGTGCCAGCAACCGTGGGTCGACGGGGACAGATACGCAGTATTTT. Translated, it gives CASNRGSTGTDTQYF.

The chain couples TRBV28 to TRBJ2-7; a weak D match, TRBD1 (5 bases). V was trimmed by 10 bases and J by 2 bases, leaving 15 bases between them. In germline, CDR1 is MDHEN, CDR2 SYDVKM. This CDR3 is built from 13 residues. CDR3 in amino acids: CAIDAGNTYEQYF. CDR3 sequence (DNA): TGTGCCATCGACGCAGGGAACACCTACGAGCAGTACTTC.